The 20 T cell receptor beta chains listed next were all sequenced from one sample in a study of response to subunit inactivated influenza vaccine. TCRdb called the RT-PCR reads again in MiXCR, with one record for every CDR3 protein. The data contain more than 200,000 distinct CDR3 sequences, 12% of them singletons. The specimen comprised non-naive T cells sorted from PBMCs, sampled approximately 15 days before vaccination. The receptors were sampled from a man aged 45-60 years who received an inactivated influenza vaccine.

This clonotype was observed at least ten times. The chain links TRBV29-1 to TRBJ2-1; D gene uncertain. V was trimmed by 5 bases and J by 6 bases, leaving 11 bases between them. Looked up from germline, CDR1 is SQVTM and CDR2 is ANQGSEA. The CDR3 is 12 residues long. CDR3 nucleotide sequence: TGCAGCGTTAAAGGCTCTATCAATGAGCAGTTCTTC. It translates to CSVKGSINEQFF.

This clonotype was observed at least ten times. This chain connects TRBV29-1 to TRBJ1-6, with D unresolved. Germline CDR1 and CDR2: SQVTM and ANQGSEA. This CDR3 is 14 amino acids long. The V and J ends lost 4 bases and 0 bases respectively, with 7 bases between them. The CDR3 nucleotides are TGCAGCGTTGGCGGCAGCTCCTATAATTCACCCCTCCACTTT. Translation gives CSVGGSSYNSPLHF.

This clonotype has just a few counts. The V and J genes are TRBV6-2 or TRBV6-3 and TRBJ1-5, with TRBD1 identical over 7 bases. The CDR3 has 13 residues. V was pared by 6 bases and J by 6 bases, with 5 bases of the junction left unmatched. Germline values: CDR1 MNHEY, CDR2 SVGEGT. For the CDR3, the DNA is TGTGCCAGCAGACATGGGACAGTTCAGCCCCAGCATTTT. This sequence encodes CASRHGTVQPQHF.

This clonotype was counted only a few times. The rearrangement links TRBV10-3 to TRBJ2-5; 7 nucleotides align to TRBD1. CDR1 and CDR2 from the germline V gene are ENHRY and SYGVKD. Trimming cost V 6 bases and J 5 bases; bases outside gene matches: 9. The CDR3 totals 14 residues. Written as DNA, the CDR3 is TGTGCCATCAGGAAGACAGGGTTGGGGGAGACCCAGTACTTC. This sequence encodes CAIRKTGLGETQYF.

CDR3 coding DNA: TGCGCCAGCAGCTGGGGACAGGGAAGGCGCGAGCAGTACTTC. Translating gives CASSWGQGRREQYF. The genes are TRBV5-1 and TRBJ2-7, with 9 bases lining up with TRBD1. Trimming cost V 3 bases and J 6 bases; bases outside gene matches: 7. The length of the CDR3 is 14 residues. Germline values: CDR1 SGHRS, CDR2 YFSETQ.

This clonotype turned up a few times. The chain carries TRBV7-9 and TRBJ2-5; no definite D call. This CDR3 contains 16 residues. Looked up from germline, CDR1 is SEHNR and CDR2 is FQNEAQ (reference sequence). Between the trimmed V and J ends, which lost 3 bases and 1 base, there was a span of 15 bases. The CDR3 nucleotides are TGTGCCAGCAGCTTCGACATACTATCTTCCCAAGAGACCCAGTACTTC. Amino acid sequence: CASSFDILSSQETQYF.

There are a few counts of this clonotype. This chain connects TRBV27 to TRBJ2-3; 9 bases are a match to TRBD2. The germline V gene encodes CDR1 MNHEY and CDR2 SMNVEV (reference sequence). This CDR3 has 15 amino acids. J was trimmed by 0 bases and V by 10 bases; bases with no gene match: 8. CDR3 in DNA: TGTGCCACCCTCAGCGGGAGGTTCAGCACAGATACGCAGTATTTT. Its translation: CATLSGRFSTDTQYF.

This chain's CDR3 is CASSLGGTSGRCRDSGANVLTF. Written as DNA, the CDR3 is TGTGCCAGCAGCTTAGGCGGGACTAGCGGGAGGTGTAGGGACTCTGGGGCCAACGTCCTGACTTTC. The V call is TRBV11-3, the J call TRBJ2-6, with 15 bases that match TRBD2. The CDR3 covers 22 residues. Trimming took 1 base from V and 0 from J; bases not matched to a gene: 10. Per the germline V gene, CDR1 is SGHNT and CDR2 is YENEEA.

The chain employs TRBV3-1 and TRBJ1-2, with D perhaps matching TRBD1 (5 bases). This CDR3 is built from 15 residues. The germline V gene has CDR1 LGHDT and CDR2 YNNKEL (reference sequence). Trimming took off 0 bases at V and 2 bases at J, with 10 bases between the two ends. The CDR3 nucleotides read TGTGCCAGCAGCCAAGATATTGGGGGGAACTATGGCTACACCTTC. It specifies CASSQDIGGNYGYTF.

In this sample, this clonotype turned up a few times. The V gene is TRBV9, the J gene TRBJ2-7; possible D gene TRBD1, 6 bases. CDR3 length: 14 residues. The germline gives CDR1 SGDLS, CDR2 YYNGEE. V lost 0 bases and J 8 bases, leaving 15 bases between the germline ends. The CDR3: CASSVAGTFGQQYF. The CDR3 DNA reads as TGTGCCAGCAGCGTAGCGGGGACATTCGGACAGCAGTACTTC.

The genes are TRBV4-1 and TRBJ1-4, with TRBD1 matching over 8 bases. CDR3 length: 14 amino acids. Germline loops: CDR1 MGHRA, CDR2 YSYEKL. V trimming: 5 bases; J trimming: 7 bases; junction bases outside the gene matches: 6. The CDR3 region is CASSTGQGSEKLFF. CDR3 DNA: TGCGCCAGCAGCACCGGACAGGGTAGTGAAAAACTGTTTTTT.

This clonotype showed up just once. V is TRBV24-1 and J is TRBJ2-7, with D tentatively TRBD1 (6 bases). The V end lost 3 bases, the J end lost 2 bases, and 10 bases lay between the germline ends. Germline values: CDR1 KGHDR, CDR2 SFDVKD. This CDR3 comprises 14 residues. CDR3 sequence: CATSDGTPPYEQYF. The CDR3 DNA is TGTGCCACCAGTGATGGGACACCACCCTACGAGCAGTACTTC.

The V call is TRBV10-3, the J call TRBJ2-7, with D possibly being TRBD2 (6 bases). The CDR3 consists of 13 residues. Trimming pared 10 bases from V and 3 bases from J, leaving 16 bases between. CDR1 is ENHRY and CDR2 is SYGVKD in the germline V gene. CDR3 protein: CATNRDSNYEQYF. The CDR3 nucleotides are TGTGCCACCAACCGGGACTCGAACTACGAGCAGTACTTC.

This clonotype was recorded at least ten times. The chain carries TRBV5-1 and TRBJ2-5; 7 bases are shared with TRBD1. The length of the CDR3 is 15 residues. The ends lost 3 bases at V and 3 bases at J; junction bases unmatched: 8. Germline V lookup: CDR1 SGHRS, CDR2 YFSETQ. CDR3 loop: CASSWGNRGKETQYF. The CDR3 coding sequence is TGCGCCAGCAGCTGGGGAAACAGGGGAAAAGAGACCCAGTACTTC.

The chain employs TRBV20-1 and TRBJ2-3, with TRBD2 as a possible D gene (7 bases). CDR3 length equals 13 residues. Per germline, CDR1 DFQATT and CDR2 SNEGSKA (reference sequence). The CDR3 reads CTTGGARADTQYF. The CDR3 nucleotides are TGCACCACTGGGGGGGCGAGGGCAGATACGCAGTATTTT.

This clonotype was observed a handful of times. The chain couples TRBV29-1 to TRBJ1-2; 9 nucleotides align to TRBD1. Germline assignment: CDR1 SQVTM and CDR2 ANQGSEA. The CDR3 extends over 13 amino acids. Trimming removed 5 bases from V and 5 bases from J; junction bases left unmatched: 6. The DNA of the CDR3 is TGCAGCGTTATGGCGGGACAGGGATATGGCTACACCTTC. Translated: CSVMAGQGYGYTF.

The chain links TRBV18 to TRBJ2-1; D is possibly TRBD1 or TRBD2 (5 bases each). Germline CDR1 KGHSH, CDR2 LQKENI. There are 16 residues in the CDR3. Trimming stripped 2 bases from V and 0 bases from J, with 11 bases between. The CDR3 DNA reads as TGTGCCAGCTCACCAGGAGGCCAGGGCTCCTACAATGAGCAGTTCTTC. Amino acid sequence: CASSPGGQGSYNEQFF.

This clonotype was detected only a few times. The rearrangement joins TRBV5-6 to TRBJ2-7; D possibly corresponds to TRBD2 (6 bases). CDR1 and CDR2 (germline): SGHDT, YYEEEE. V was trimmed by 0 bases and J by 6 bases, leaving 28 bases between them. CDR3 length equals 19 residues. As DNA, the CDR3 is TGTGCCAGCAGCTTGGTTCGCGGAGAGCCGGATGCGGGGCTCGCCGAGCAGTACTTC. It codes for CASSLVRGEPDAGLAEQYF.

The chain links TRBV15 to TRBJ2-7; TRBD2 aligns across 8 bases. Germline CDR1 LNHNV, CDR2 YYDKDF (reference sequence). This CDR3 is 17 amino acids long. V was clipped by 0 bases and J by 2 bases; unmatched bases: 9. The CDR3 region is CATSRDLTSGNTYEQYF. In DNA form, the CDR3 reads TGTGCCACCAGCAGAGATTTAACTAGCGGAAACACCTACGAGCAGTACTTC.

This clonotype was observed a few times. Since a much larger clone is just one base distant, this may be a read error. The chain links TRBV7-9 to TRBJ2-3; a possible D gene is TRBD2 (6 bases). The CDR3 is 15 amino acids. V gave up 4 bases and J gave up 5 bases, with 16 bases separating them. CDR1 and CDR2 from the germline V gene are SEHNR and FQNEAQ (reference sequence). CDR3 DNA sequence: TGTGCCAGCAGCTACACGGGAGTTGGCATAGATACGCAGTATTTT. Residues: CASSYTGVGIDTQYF.